Sequencing of this T cell receptor beta chain was carried out in a study of regulatory T cells in long-lasting Graves disease. Notes on the study in general: Clonotypes that were public and shared totalled fewer than 3,500 in persistent patients versus 800 to 1,000 in new patients.

Described time point: newly diagnosed GD, antithyroid drugs for less than 3 months. The authors made the TCR library using RNA they extracted from PBMCs. This clonotype was counted ten times or more. Its antigen is not identified. Arm-PCR of CDR3 regions and iRepertoire HTBI primers were the basis on which TCR beta libraries were built. TCRdb analysed the multiplex PCR reads with MiXCR anew, one entry per CDR3 protein. Counted here are approximately 470,000 distinct CDR3 sequences, 15% to 20% occurring once; the ten biggest clones make up 10% to 15%. Germline V gene data show CDR1 as LGHDT and CDR2 as YNNKEL (reference sequence). Deletions cut 4 bases from V and 0 bases from J, with 10 bases between. This CDR3 has 15 residues. These data were likewise used in another study, on T cells in Graves' hyperthyroidism and ophthalmopathy.

The receptor's source is a man aged 40-50 years with Graves disease. The sequencing used peripheral blood mononuclear cells (PBMCs), collected at new diagnosis, from a patient treated with antithyroid drugs. The chain combines TRBV3-1 with TRBJ2-1; D uncertain. CDR3 residues: CASSLGTNSYNEQFF. For the CDR3, the DNA is TGTGCCAGCAGCCTGGGCACTAACTCCTACAATGAGCAGTTCTTC.